In this sample, the clone carrying this TCR beta chain turned up once. It may be a read error: a sequence one base away is much more abundant. The record originates from a study of tumor-infiltrating lymphocytes in primary liver carcinoma. Trimming removed 0 bases from V and 3 bases from J; junction bases left unmatched: 4. CDR3 size: 16 residues. Germline-derived CDR1 and CDR2 are MDHEN and SYDVKM. Starting material of about 0.45 ug total RNA yielded TCR beta cDNA via a constant-region primer. Modified slightly, ARM-PCR produced TCR beta libraries over three nested multiplex PCR rounds. For around 10 cycles apiece, the opening two PCR rounds ran with TRBV1-TRBV30 forward primers and a C-beta reverse primer. TCRdb independently ran MiXCR on the multiplex PCR reads; one entry per CDR3 protein. Of approximately 64,000 distinct CDR3 sequences listed, roughly two thirds were seen once; the top ten hold roughly 40%.

It was from roughly 20-30 mg of unsorted bulk tissue that RNA and DNA were co-extracted. The sequence derives from a middle-aged man with primary liver carcinoma and hepatitis B virus infection. Sequenced sample: liver tumor tissue from sampling region 4. Regarding subset: tumor region T4, right-lateral pole. The V gene is TRBV28, the J gene TRBJ1-5; 8 bases line up with TRBD1. Here the CDR3 reads CASSLCGQGFNQPQHF. In nucleotides, the CDR3 is TGTGCCAGCAGTTTATGTGGACAGGGATTCAATCAGCCCCAGCATTTT.